This record concerns one TCR beta chain sequence. Its antigen is not known. V lost 2 bases and J 6 bases, leaving 7 bases between the germline ends. Germline CDR1 and CDR2: MNHNS and SASEGT. The CDR3 totals 12 residues. Sequencing was performed with immunoSEQ multiplex PCR; in TCRdb, only in-frame clones are kept and a portion is missing. The sample contains about 120,000 clones, around 90% of which appear only once. Analyses pooled second doses at about 4 or about 12 weeks. The data originate from a study of T cell responses to AZD1222 COVID-19 vaccine. Whole-study results and caveats: Repertoire sampling occurred only after the peak T cell response. A reported finding is that nearly half of spike-specific TCRs target unmutated variant regions.

The J gene is TRBJ1-2, the V gene TRBV6-1; D not resolved. This sample comprised peripheral blood, obtained 28 days after the second AZD1222 dose. The sequence derives from an adult who received the AZD1222 COVID-19 vaccine. CDR3 DNA: TGTGCCAGCAGTGAACCCCCTGATGGCTACACCTTC. Protein sequence: CASSEPPDGYTF.